The sample holds a few counts of the clone carrying this TCR beta chain. As yet, its antigen is unknown. For TCRbeta, the library was prepared with unique molecular identifiers. TCRdb independently ran MiXCR on the PCR reads; one entry per CDR3 protein. The table includes roughly 220,000 distinct CDR3 sequences, 8.4% detected once. This sample was taken from a study of T-cell reconstitution after alpha-beta-depleted transplantation in children. Study conclusions and caveats: The origin of alpha-beta T cells about two months after transplant was reportedly several hundred expanded graft clones. Most T-cell counts and diversity one year after the transplant came from T cells that were newly produced.

Sequenced here: PBMCs, mostly from graft donor cells, sampled 360 days after TCRalphabeta/CD19-depleted stem cell transplant. The clonotype comes from a male patient aged 2-15 years who had a stem cell transplant for acute myeloid leukemia, so the T cells may come from the graft donor.

This chain's CDR3 is CSAAAGTSGNYNEQFF. CDR3 bases: TGCAGTGCGGCCGCCGGGACTAGCGGTAACTACAATGAGCAGTTCTTC. This chain uses TRBV20-1 with TRBJ2-1; TRBD2 matches 11 bases. The germline gives CDR1 DFQATT, CDR2 SNEGSKA (reference sequence). CDR3 size: 16 residues. The J segment lost 3 bases and the V segment lost 6 bases, leaving 10 bases of the junction unmatched.